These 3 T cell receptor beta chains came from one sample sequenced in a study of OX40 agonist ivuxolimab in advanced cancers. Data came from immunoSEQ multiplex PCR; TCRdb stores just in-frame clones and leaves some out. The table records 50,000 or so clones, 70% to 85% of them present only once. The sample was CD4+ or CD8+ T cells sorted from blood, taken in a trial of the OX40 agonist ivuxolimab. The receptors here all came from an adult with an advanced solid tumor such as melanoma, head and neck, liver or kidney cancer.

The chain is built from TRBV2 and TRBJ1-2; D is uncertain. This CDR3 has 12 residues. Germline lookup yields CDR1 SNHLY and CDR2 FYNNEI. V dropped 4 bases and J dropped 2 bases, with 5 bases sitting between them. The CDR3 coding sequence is TGTGCCAGCAGTGCAGGAAACTATGGCTACACCTTC. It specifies CASSAGNYGYTF.

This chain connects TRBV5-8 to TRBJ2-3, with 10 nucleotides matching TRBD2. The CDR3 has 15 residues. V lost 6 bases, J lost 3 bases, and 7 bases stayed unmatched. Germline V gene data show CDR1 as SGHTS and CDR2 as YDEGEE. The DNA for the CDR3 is TGTGCCAGCACCCCTGGACTAGCGGCTACAGATACGCAGTATTTT. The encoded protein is CASTPGLAATDTQYF.

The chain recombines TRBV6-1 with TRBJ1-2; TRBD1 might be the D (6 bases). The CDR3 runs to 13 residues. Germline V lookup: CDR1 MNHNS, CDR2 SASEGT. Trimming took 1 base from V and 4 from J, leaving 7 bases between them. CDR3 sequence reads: CASSEEGVYGYTF. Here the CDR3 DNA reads TGTGCCAGCAGTGAAGAGGGGGTCTATGGCTACACCTTC.